This T cell receptor (beta chain) was sequenced for a study of CD4+ T cells in melanoma. Study-level findings and limits: Neoantigen-specific CD4+ T cells in melanoma reportedly had diverse differentiation states. A reported correlation linked neoantigen-specific CD4+ T cells to CD8+, macrophage and B cell function.

The junction had 11 bases not matched to a gene; V was cut back by 5 bases and J by 0 bases. CDR3 length: 20 amino acids. CDR1 is SGHTA, CDR2 FQGTGA, per germline. Sequencing used immunoSEQ multiplex PCR; TCRdb keeps in-frame clones, though not all of them. This sample has around 100,000 clones; roughly 90% occur once, and the top ten carry around 3.3%. Remarks on this clone: Antigen specificity is unknown.

The source material was peripheral blood. This chain connects TRBV7-3 to TRBJ2-1; 15 nucleotides agree with TRBD2. The clonotype comes from a human donor with melanoma. The CDR3 region has the DNA TGTGCCAGCAGCCACGGACTAGCGGGAGGGCCGAGGAGCTCCTACAATGAGCAGTTCTTC. Its protein product is CASSHGLAGGPRSSYNEQFF.